This T cell receptor (beta chain) is drawn from a study of response to subunit inactivated influenza vaccine. Germline assignment: CDR1 DFQATT and CDR2 SNEGSKA (reference sequence). The CDR3 sequence is 16 residues long. V was pared by 6 bases and J by 0 bases, with 18 bases between. TCRdb redid the calling of the RT-PCR reads with MiXCR, one entry per CDR3 protein. Of about 780,000 distinct CDR3 sequences listed, less than 20% are singletons. This clonotype was detected only a few times. This chain joins TRBV20-1 and TRBJ1-5, with D possibly matching TRBD1 (5 bases). The sequence was obtained from a man aged 45 to 65 who received an inactivated influenza vaccine. The sample was PBMCs from blood, taken 5 to 6 days after vaccination. Here the CDR3 DNA reads TGCAGTGCGCGGGAGAGGGACTGGTATAGCAATCAGCCCCAGCATTTT. The encoded protein is CSARERDWYSNQPQHF.